This T cell receptor (beta chain) comes out of a study of T-cell memory formation after mild COVID-19. Germline assignment: CDR1 DFQATT and CDR2 SNEGSKA (reference sequence). The CDR3 covers 15 residues. V lost 0 bases and J lost 5; bases outside the gene matches: 8. TCRdb re-analysed the 5' RACE reads in MiXCR, keeping a single row per CDR3 protein. The sample has over 350,000 distinct CDR3 sequences, around 24% seen once. This clonotype originated in an adult woman who had mild COVID-19 (a few samples of this study predate the infection). Cell type and time point are not known. Sequenced material: PBMCs or a T cell subset sorted from them (not recorded which). V is TRBV20-1 and J is TRBJ2-7, with 9 nucleotides matching TRBD1. The CDR3 spells CSARDPRQGENEQYF. CDR3 nucleotide sequence: TGCAGTGCTAGAGATCCGCGACAGGGGGAAAACGAGCAGTACTTC.